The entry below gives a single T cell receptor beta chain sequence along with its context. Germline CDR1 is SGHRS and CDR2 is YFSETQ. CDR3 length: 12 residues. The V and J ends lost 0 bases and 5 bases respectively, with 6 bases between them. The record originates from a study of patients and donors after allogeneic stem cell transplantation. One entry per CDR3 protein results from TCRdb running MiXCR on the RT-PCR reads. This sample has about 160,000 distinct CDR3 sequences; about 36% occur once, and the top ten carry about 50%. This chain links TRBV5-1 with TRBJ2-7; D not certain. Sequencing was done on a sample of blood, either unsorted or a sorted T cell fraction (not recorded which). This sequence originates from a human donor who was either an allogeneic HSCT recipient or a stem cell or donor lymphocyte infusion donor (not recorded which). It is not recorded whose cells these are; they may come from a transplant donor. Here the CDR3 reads CASSLESNEQYV. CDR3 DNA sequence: TGCGCCAGCAGCTTGGAATCCAACGAGCAGTACGTC.